This T cell receptor beta chain originates from a study of cytomegalovirus exposure and HLA in healthy donors. The overall study: HLA-typed donors were the source of some 85 million unique TCRs, which an early data release held.

The CDR3 has 16 residues. The V and J ends lost 4 bases and 6 bases, in that order; junction bases with no gene match: 13. The germline gives CDR1 SNHLY, CDR2 FYNNEI. Broader study findings: Previous analysis showed most TCR beta V segments were productive about 90% or about 30% of the time. The authors reported that TCR beta sequences could predict HLA-A and HLA-B alleles. These predictions were accurate for most subjects in the first cohort.

The PCR employed 60 Vbeta primers together with 13 Jbeta primers. Assay used: immunoSEQ multiplex PCR; TCRdb lists only in-frame clones, some missing. This table has around 150,000 clones, 80% appearing once. In the case of this clone: What it binds is unknown.

The chain carries TRBV2 and TRBJ2-7, with 9 bases fitting TRBD1. Sequencing was carried out using PBMCs. The TCR comes from a man aged 18-30 years in good health and CMV-seropositive. The CDR3 DNA reads TGTGCCAGCAGTGTATCATATGACAGGGGGTTCTCCGAGCAGTACTTC. Protein: CASSVSYDRGFSEQYF.